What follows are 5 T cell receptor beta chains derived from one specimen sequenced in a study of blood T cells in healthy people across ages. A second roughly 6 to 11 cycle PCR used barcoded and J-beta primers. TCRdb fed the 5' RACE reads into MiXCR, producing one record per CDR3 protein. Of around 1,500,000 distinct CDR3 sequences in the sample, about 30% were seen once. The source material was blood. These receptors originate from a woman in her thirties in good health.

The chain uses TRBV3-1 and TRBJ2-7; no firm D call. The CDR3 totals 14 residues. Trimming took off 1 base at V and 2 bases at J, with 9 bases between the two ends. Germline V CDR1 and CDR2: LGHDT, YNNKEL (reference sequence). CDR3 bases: TGTGCCAGCAGCCAAGGTGCCGTAACCTACGAGCAGTACTTC. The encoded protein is CASSQGAVTYEQYF.

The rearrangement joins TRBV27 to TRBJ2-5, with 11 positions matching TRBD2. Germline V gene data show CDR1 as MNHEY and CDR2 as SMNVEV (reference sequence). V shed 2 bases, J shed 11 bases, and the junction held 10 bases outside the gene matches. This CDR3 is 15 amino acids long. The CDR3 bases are TGTGCCAGCAGTTTAACTAGCGGGAGTGGTAATGAGCAGTACTTC. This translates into CASSLTSGSGNEQYF.

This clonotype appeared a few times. DNA for the CDR3: TGCAGTGCTGGGGGGACAGGGGGCAATCAGCCCCAGCATTTT. It encodes CSAGGTGGNQPQHF. The chain couples TRBV20-1 to TRBJ1-5; 10 bases are shared with TRBD1. The CDR3 is 14 amino acids. With 5 bases clipped from V and 2 bases from J, the junction kept 3 bases outside the gene matches. From germline, CDR1 is DFQATT and CDR2 SNEGSKA (reference sequence).

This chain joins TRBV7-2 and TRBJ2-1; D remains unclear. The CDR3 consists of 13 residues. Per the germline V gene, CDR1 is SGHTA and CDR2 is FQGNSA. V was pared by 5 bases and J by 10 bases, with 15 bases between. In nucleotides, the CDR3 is TGTGCCAGCAGCCCCTCCCTGCCCCCGGAGCAGTTCTTC. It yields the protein CASSPSLPPEQFF.

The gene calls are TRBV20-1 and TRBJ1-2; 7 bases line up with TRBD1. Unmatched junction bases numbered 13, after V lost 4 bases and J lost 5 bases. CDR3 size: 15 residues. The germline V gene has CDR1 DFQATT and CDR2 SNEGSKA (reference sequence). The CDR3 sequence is CSATNLYRGSYGYTF. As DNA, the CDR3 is TGCAGTGCTACCAACTTATACAGGGGATCTTATGGCTACACCTTC.